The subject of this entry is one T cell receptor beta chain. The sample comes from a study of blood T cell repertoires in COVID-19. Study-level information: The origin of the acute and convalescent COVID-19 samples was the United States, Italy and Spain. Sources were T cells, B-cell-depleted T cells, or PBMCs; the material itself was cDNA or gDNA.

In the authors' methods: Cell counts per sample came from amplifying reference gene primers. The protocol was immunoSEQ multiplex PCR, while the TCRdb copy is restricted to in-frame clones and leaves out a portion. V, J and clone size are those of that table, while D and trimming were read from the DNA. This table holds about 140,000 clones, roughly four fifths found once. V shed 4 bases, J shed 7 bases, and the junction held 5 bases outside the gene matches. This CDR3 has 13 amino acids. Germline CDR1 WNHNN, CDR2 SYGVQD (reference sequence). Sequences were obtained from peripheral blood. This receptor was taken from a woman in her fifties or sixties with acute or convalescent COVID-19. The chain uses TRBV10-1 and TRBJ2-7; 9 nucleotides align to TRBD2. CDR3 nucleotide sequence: TGCGCCAGCAGTGTAGCGGGAGCTGGAGAGCAGTACTTC. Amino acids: CASSVAGAGEQYF.